Listed here are 8 T cell receptor beta chains from one sample, sequenced in a study of ipilimumab plus nivolumab after autologous stem cell transplantation. The assay was immunoSEQ multiplex PCR, and TCRdb's table has in-frame clones only and misses some. The profile shows roughly 43,000 clones, about 88% of them singletons. The sample in question was PBMCs, obtained in a trial of ipilimumab plus nivolumab as post-transplant consolidation. These receptors all come from a male donor with multiple myeloma.

The chain couples TRBV18 to TRBJ2-5; D gene uncertain. The end of the DNA aligns better with TRBJ2-7, so the J call may be wrong. Germline CDR1 is KGHSH and CDR2 is LQKENI. CDR3 length: 13 amino acids. The CDR3 sequence is CASSPDNSYEQYF. The DNA of the CDR3 is TGTGCCAGCTCACCAGACAACTCCTACGAGCAGTACTTC.

The chain couples TRBV29-1 to TRBJ1-2; TRBD1 matches at 7 bases. J was trimmed by 4 bases and V by 7 bases; bases with no gene match: 9. There are 13 residues in the CDR3. Germline CDR1 and CDR2: SQVTM and ANQGSEA. CDR3 residues: CSARDREGYGYTF. The CDR3 nucleotides read TGCAGCGCCAGAGACAGGGAAGGCTATGGCTACACCTTC.

This chain links TRBV7-9 with TRBJ2-7, with D maybe TRBD1 (6 bases). The germline V gene has CDR1 SEHNR and CDR2 FQNEAQ (reference sequence). The CDR3 covers 13 residues. The V end was cut by 8 bases, the J end by 6 bases, with 17 bases between. Here the CDR3 reads CASSRTVEGEQYF. CDR3 coding DNA: TGTGCCAGCTCCCGGACAGTCGAGGGCGAGCAGTACTTC. Together with reference TRBV7-9 and TRBJ2-7, the CDR3 gives the full variable domain: DTGVSQNPRHKITKRGQNVTFRCDPISEHNRLYWYRQTLGQGPEFLTYFQNEAQLEKSRLLSDRFSAERPKGSFSTLEIQRTEQGDSAMYLCASSRTVEGEQYFGPGTRLTVT.

The J gene is TRBJ1-4, the V gene TRBV2; D gene unclear. Germline CDR1 and CDR2: SNHLY and FYNNEI. The CDR3 is 14 residues long. The ends were cut back, 6 bases at V and 7 bases at J, with 15 bases in the middle. This chain's CDR3 is CASSLRTIGEKLFF. The CDR3 nucleotides are TGTGCCAGCAGCCTTCGGACCATCGGTGAAAAACTGTTTTTT.

The chain links TRBV10-1 to TRBJ1-1; no definite D call. Germline V lookup: CDR1 WNHNN, CDR2 SYGVQD (reference sequence). CDR3 length equals 13 residues. Trimming cost V 7 bases and J 0 bases, with 9 bases left between them. Written as DNA, the CDR3 is TGCGCCAGCACCGCAAGTCTGAACACTGAAGCTTTCTTT. Protein product: CASTASLNTEAFF.

The chain carries TRBV7-9 and TRBJ2-2, with D uncertain. This CDR3 has 14 residues. The V end was cut by 1 base, the J end by 3 bases, with 6 bases between. Germline values: CDR1 SEHNR, CDR2 FQNEAQ (reference sequence). The CDR3 is CASSLGIYTGELFF. In nucleotides, the CDR3 is TGTGCCAGCAGCTTAGGTATATACACCGGGGAGCTGTTTTTT.

The sample holds one count of this clone. The chain links TRBV7-2 to TRBJ1-2, with 9 nucleotides matching TRBD1. The V gene's germline CDR1 is SGHTA and CDR2 FQGNSA. V was pared by 2 bases and J by 7 bases, with 5 bases of the junction left unmatched. This CDR3 comprises 14 residues. The CDR3 nucleotides read TGTGCCAGCAGCTTACCAACAGGGGGCGGTGGCTACACCTTC. Protein sequence: CASSLPTGGGGYTF. Supplemented by reference TRBV7-2 and TRBJ1-2, the full variable domain reads GAGVSQSPSNKVTEKGKDVELRCDPISGHTALYWYRQSLGQGLEFLIYFQGNSAPDKSGLPSDRFSAERTGGSVSTLTIQRTQQEDSAVYLCASSLPTGGGGYTFGSGTRLTVV.

The chain joins TRBV6-5 to TRBJ1-4, with 7 bases matching TRBD1. Germline V CDR1 and CDR2: MNHEY, SVGAGI. The J segment lost 0 bases and the V segment lost 6 bases, leaving 4 bases of the junction unmatched. The CDR3 runs 15 residues. The CDR3 sequence: CASRRGPSTNEKLFF. The DNA of the CDR3 is TGTGCCAGCAGGAGGGGGCCATCAACTAATGAAAAACTGTTTTTT.